A single sample gave rise to the 11 T cell receptor beta chains below, sequenced in a study of shared clonotypes between healthy human individuals (dated by TCRdb to the early 2020s). Receptor libraries were prepared by the immunoSEQ multiplex PCR assay. The table comes from immuneACCESS by way of TCRdb, which keeps in-frame sequences with V and J called. Part of the clones is missing from these tables; in studies checked, under half for an unresolved V gene and the rest for unknown reasons. Present in this sample are over 2 million clones, about 95% of which were seen just once. The top ten hold 0.9% to 1.3% of the sample. CD8 naive samples consisted of CD45RO-negative cells that were positively selected for CCR7, yielding a CD45RA+CCR7+ population without TemRA cells. Sequenced: naive CD8+ T cells sorted from blood. Sample cell subset or site, as interpreted from the label and publication: CD45RA+CCR7+. The receptor set was obtained from a man aged 18 to 30 in good health.

The genes are TRBV7-9 and TRBJ1-2; 8 bases match TRBD1. CDR3 length: 15 residues. The germline V gene has CDR1 SEHNR and CDR2 FQNEAQ (reference sequence). J was trimmed by 6 bases and V by 7 bases; bases with no gene match: 13. CDR3 region: CASTLSDRVGDGYTF. The CDR3 bases are TGTGCCAGCACCCTTTCGGACAGGGTGGGGGATGGCTACACCTTC.

The chain is built from TRBV6-1 and TRBJ1-1; D is unresolved. Germline V gene data show CDR1 as MNHNS and CDR2 as SASEGT. The V end was cut by 0 bases, the J end by 1 base, with 9 bases between. The CDR3 totals 15 residues. The CDR3 region has the DNA TGTGCCAGCAGTGAAGCCCAAGGGTGGAACACTGAAGCTTTCTTT. Translating gives CASSEAQGWNTEAFF.

The V and J genes are TRBV9 and TRBJ1-6; 8 bases are a match to TRBD1. This CDR3 has 16 residues. The V and J ends lost 3 bases and 6 bases, in that order; junction bases with no gene match: 8. The germline V gene has CDR1 SGDLS and CDR2 YYNGEE. The CDR3, as DNA: TGTGCCAGCAGCGCAGACGGGACAGGTGGTAATTCACCCCTCCACTTT. It specifies CASSADGTGGNSPLHF.

In regard to this clone: Other nucleotide sequences from this sample produce the same CDR3. The V call is TRBV27, the J call TRBJ2-7, with D possibly called TRBD1 or TRBD2 (5 bases each). This CDR3 comprises 12 residues. Trimming took 8 bases from V and 1 from J, leaving 9 bases between them. Germline CDR1 reads MNHEY; CDR2 reads SMNVEV (reference sequence). The CDR3 bases are TGTGCCAGCCGGGGCAGTTCCTACGAGCAGTACTTC. Its protein is CASRGSSYEQYF.

This chain connects TRBV5-1 to TRBJ1-2; D remains ambiguous. CDR1 is SGHRS and CDR2 is YFSETQ in the germline V gene. Between the trimmed V and J ends, which lost 0 bases and 4 bases, there was a span of 10 bases. The CDR3 extends over 14 amino acids. CDR3 DNA: TGCGCCAGCAGCTTGGCCGTCGGAGCCTATGGCTACACCTTC. Its protein is CASSLAVGAYGYTF.

Concerning this clone itself: This same CDR3 is encoded by further DNA sequences in the sample. V is TRBV6-6 and J is TRBJ2-3; no clear D gene. V was trimmed by 1 base and J by 1 base, leaving 3 bases between them. Germline V gene lookup returns CDR1 MNHNY and CDR2 SVGAGI (reference sequence). The CDR3 contains 13 residues. CDR3 in amino acids: CASSYLGTDTQYF. DNA of the CDR3: TGTGCCAGCAGTTACTTGGGCACAGATACGCAGTATTTT.

The chain carries TRBV9 and TRBJ2-1, with 7 bases that match TRBD2. J was trimmed by 0 bases and V by 0 bases; bases with no gene match: 9. CDR3 length: 18 amino acids. CDR1 is SGDLS, CDR2 YYNGEE, per germline. The CDR3 sequence: CASSVGGGAGFSYNEQFF. In nucleotides, the CDR3 is TGTGCCAGCAGCGTAGGGGGAGGAGCGGGGTTCTCCTACAATGAGCAGTTCTTC.

The genes are TRBV13 and TRBJ2-7; D is uncertain. The CDR3 contains 13 residues. Germline CDR1 is PRHDT and CDR2 is FYEKMQ (reference sequence). V lost 1 base and J 2 bases, leaving 6 bases between the germline ends. This chain's CDR3 is CASSLESPYEQYF. The DNA for the CDR3 is TGTGCCAGCAGCTTAGAGTCCCCCTACGAGCAGTACTTC.

About this clone: The sample holds other DNA sequences that translate to the same CDR3. This chain connects TRBV11-2 to TRBJ2-7; D ambiguous. Germline assignment: CDR1 SGHAT and CDR2 FQNNGV. The V end was cut by 5 bases, the J end by 4 bases, with 9 bases between. The CDR3 sequence is 12 residues long. CDR3 nucleotides: TGTGCCAGCAGCCTCTCGGTTTACGAGCAGTACTTC. It specifies CASSLSVYEQYF.

V and J are TRBV5-6 and TRBJ1-2, with D tentatively TRBD1 (6 bases). The CDR3 contains 12 residues. Trimming pared 4 bases from V and 3 bases from J, leaving 7 bases between. Germline loops: CDR1 SGHDT, CDR2 YYEEEE. In DNA, the CDR3 is TGTGCCAGCAGCGGACAGCACTATGGCTACACCTTC. This encodes CASSGQHYGYTF.

The rearrangement uses TRBV28 and TRBJ2-3; D call uncertain. V dropped 2 bases and J dropped 0 bases, with 12 bases sitting between them. From germline, CDR1 is MDHEN and CDR2 SYDVKM. The CDR3 has 16 amino acids. The CDR3 is CASSLNLGLSTDTQYF. The CDR3 nucleotides read TGTGCCAGCAGTTTAAACCTGGGTCTGAGCACAGATACGCAGTATTTT.